The source of this T cell receptor (beta chain) is a study of CD8 T cells in Susac syndrome. Roughly 0.45 to 1 ug RNA was reverse transcribed with random hexamers. TCRdb used MiXCR to reprocess the immunoSEQ multiplex PCR reads, holding one entry per CDR3 protein. The table has about 140,000 distinct CDR3 sequences, more than 85% seen once; the top ten hold approximately 0.13%. Germline V CDR1 and CDR2: KGHSH, LQKENI. The CDR3 runs 13 residues. V trimming: 5 bases; J trimming: 6 bases; junction bases outside the gene matches: 4. Sequencing was carried out using CD4+ T cells from PBMCs. The chain links TRBV18 to TRBJ1-5; 7 positions match TRBD1. The sequence was collected from a human donor with Susac syndrome. This CDR3 is CASSSQGPQPQHF. The CDR3 nucleotides read TGTGCCAGCTCATCACAGGGGCCTCAGCCCCAGCATTTT.